This TCR beta chain was sequenced for a study of CD8 T cells in Susac syndrome. Study-level information: Susac syndrome patients were untreated, on corticosteroids with some adding intravenous immunoglobulin, or on intravenous immunoglobulin only.

When the RNA was reverse transcribed, random hexamers were used with an input of about 0.45 to 1 ug. Amplification of the TCR beta CDR3 was carried out by immunoSEQ multiplex PCR, which spanned a total of 54 Vbeta and 13 Jbeta segments. TCRdb recomputed calls from the immunoSEQ multiplex PCR reads with MiXCR, one row per CDR3 protein. The table includes around 100,000 distinct CDR3 sequences, about 95% detected once. The sample consisted of CD8+ T cells from PBMCs. The receptor's source is a human donor with Susac syndrome.

CDR3 loop: CSVETGTGSYEQYF. CDR3 in DNA: TGCAGCGTTGAAACGGGCACTGGCTCCTACGAGCAGTACTTC. The chain combines TRBV29-1 with TRBJ2-7, with D unresolved. CDR1 and CDR2 (germline): SQVTM, ANQGSEA. The CDR3 has 14 amino acids. V was pared by 2 bases and J by 0 bases, with 11 bases between.